The 17 T cell receptor beta chains listed next were all sequenced from one sample in a study of blood T cells in healthy people across ages. A second PCR of roughly 7 to 11 cycles used a sample-barcoded 5' primer and a J-beta primer mix. TCRdb re-called the 5' RACE reads through MiXCR, storing one row per CDR3 protein. The sample lists around 700,000 distinct CDR3 sequences; approximately 25% were seen once. The sample was also linked to a second study, of T cells of mothers and their children.

The sample consisted of blood. These receptors all stem from a boy between 10 and 17 years old in good health.

CDR3 loop: CATSDLKGSETQYF. CDR3 nucleotides: TGTGCCACCAGTGATTTAAAGGGCTCAGAGACCCAGTACTTC. The J gene is TRBJ2-5, the V gene TRBV24-1; D unclear. The germline CDR1 and CDR2 sequences are KGHDR and SFDVKD. The CDR3 has 14 amino acids. Trimming pared 1 base from V and 4 bases from J, leaving 9 bases between.

This clonotype was counted a few times. This chain links TRBV12-3 or TRBV12-4 with TRBJ1-5, with 8 bases that match TRBD1. The J segment lost 9 bases and the V segment lost 3 bases, leaving 10 bases of the junction unmatched. The length of the CDR3 is 15 residues. CDR3 in DNA: TGTGCCAGCAGTTTCTGGGACAGGCATGGTTGGCCCCAGCATTTT. Translation gives CASSFWDRHGWPQHF.

This clonotype was observed a handful of times. The rearrangement joins TRBV20-1 to TRBJ2-3; D possibly corresponds to TRBD2 (6 bases). V lost 3 bases, J lost 2 bases, and 15 bases lay in between. Germline CDR1 DFQATT, CDR2 SNEGSKA (reference sequence). The CDR3 is 15 amino acids. The CDR3 protein is CSASRPGLLTDTQYF. The CDR3 DNA is TGCAGTGCTAGTAGGCCGGGACTCCTCACAGATACGCAGTATTTT.

This clonotype occurred a few times. The J gene is TRBJ2-1, the V gene TRBV4-3, with TRBD2 as a possible D gene (7 bases). In germline, CDR1 is LGHNA, CDR2 YSLEER. The CDR3 is 13 residues long. Trimming took off 0 bases at V and 15 bases at J, with 15 bases between the two ends. CDR3 amino acids: CASSQEVWGGRFF. The CDR3 region has the DNA TGCGCCAGCAGCCAAGAAGTTTGGGGGGGCAGGTTCTTC.

The chain uses TRBV4-3 and TRBJ2-7; no clear D. Trimming pared 1 base from V and 6 bases from J, leaving 10 bases between. Germline lookup yields CDR1 LGHNA and CDR2 YSLEER. The CDR3 runs to 13 residues. CDR3 sequence reads: CASSQGVWAEQYF. CDR3 sequence (DNA): TGCGCCAGCAGCCAAGGTGTCTGGGCCGAGCAGTACTTC.

The CDR3, as DNA: TGCGCCAGCAGCCAAGGGACAGGGGGCCCCTTTGAGCAGTACTTC. Translated, it gives CASSQGTGGPFEQYF. V usage is TRBV4-3 and J usage is TRBJ2-5; TRBD1 aligns across 11 bases. The junction had 9 bases not matched to a gene; V was cut back by 1 base and J by 11 bases. Germline V gene lookup returns CDR1 LGHNA and CDR2 YSLEER. The CDR3 runs 15 residues.

A few counts support this clonotype. The rearrangement joins TRBV15 to TRBJ2-5; D may be TRBD2 (5 bases). Per germline, CDR1 LNHNV and CDR2 YYDKDF (reference sequence). The CDR3 extends over 14 amino acids. The V end was cut by 5 bases, the J end by 4 bases, with 14 bases between. DNA of the CDR3: TGTGCCACCAGCCGGGAAGGACGGGTAGAGACCCAGTACTTC. This gives the protein CATSREGRVETQYF.

The chain is built from TRBV5-1 and TRBJ2-1; D ambiguous. Trimming stripped 1 base from V and 6 bases from J, with 5 bases between. The CDR3 contains 12 residues. CDR1 is SGHRS and CDR2 is YFSETQ in the germline V gene. The CDR3 sequence: CASSLFINEQFF. DNA of the CDR3: TGCGCCAGCAGCTTGTTCATCAATGAGCAGTTCTTC.

This clonotype was seen only a few times. This chain links TRBV29-1 with TRBJ2-2; possible D gene TRBD2, 5 bases. CDR3 length: 16 amino acids. Germline V gene data show CDR1 as SQVTM and CDR2 as ANQGSEA. Trimming took off 4 bases at V and 0 bases at J, with 15 bases between the two ends. The CDR3 bases are TGCAGCGTTGGGGGAGCGAGAGGTCCGAACACCGGGGAGCTGTTTTTT. Translating it yields CSVGGARGPNTGELFF.

About this clonotype itself: The junction departs from germline at one end; a sequencing error may be responsible. J is TRBJ1-3 and V is TRBV7-6; D unclear. Germline CDR1 and CDR2: SGHVS and FNYEAQ. The CDR3 runs to 15 residues. The CDR3 here is CASSLEGSSGNTTYF. CDR3 in DNA: TGTGCCAGCAGCTTAGAAGGGAGCTCTGGAAACACCACATATTTT.

The DNA for the CDR3 is TGTGCCACCACCCCTCGGGTAGGCGAGACCCAGTACTTC. This sequence encodes CATTPRVGETQYF. J is TRBJ2-5 and V is TRBV15; no clear D gene. Germline CDR1 and CDR2: LNHNV and YYDKDF (reference sequence). Trimming removed 7 bases from V and 5 bases from J, with 14 bases in between. This CDR3 has 13 amino acids.

The V gene is TRBV7-9, the J gene TRBJ2-5; no firm D call. The CDR3 loop spans 13 amino acids. The germline CDR1 and CDR2 sequences are SEHNR and FQNEAQ (reference sequence). The V and J ends lost 4 bases and 3 bases respectively, with 9 bases between them. The CDR3 DNA reads TGTGCCAGCAGCTCACTTCTGGAAGAGACCCAGTACTTC. Protein: CASSSLLEETQYF.

The chain links TRBV3-1 to TRBJ2-5; D is unresolved. The assigned J gene may be wrong: the sequence end matches TRBJ2-7 better. This CDR3 has 14 residues. CDR1 LGHDT and CDR2 YNNKEL come from the germline V gene (reference sequence). The CDR3 protein is CASSQGPLTYEQYF. The CDR3 DNA sequence: TGTGCCAGCAGCCAAGGACCGTTAACCTACGAGCAGTACTTC.

The V call is TRBV11-2, the J call TRBJ2-1, with 12 bases that match TRBD2. The CDR3 has 16 residues. V was clipped by 5 bases and J by 7 bases; unmatched bases: 9. Germline V gene sequence: CDR1 SGHAT, CDR2 FQNNGV. CDR3 in DNA: TGTGCCAGCAGCACACCACTAGCGGGAGGTGTGAATGAGCAGTTCTTC. Its translation: CASSTPLAGGVNEQFF.

The chain recombines TRBV28 with TRBJ2-3, with D hard to call. CDR3 length: 13 residues. The ends were cut back, 3 bases at V and 3 bases at J, with 7 bases in the middle. Germline V gene sequence: CDR1 MDHEN, CDR2 SYDVKM. The CDR3 sequence: CASSFGKTDTQYF. CDR3 in DNA: TGTGCCAGCAGTTTTGGCAAAACAGATACGCAGTATTTT.

In this sample, this clonotype turned up a few times. The gene calls are TRBV2 and TRBJ2-7, with D perhaps matching TRBD1 or TRBD2 (5 bases each). The CDR3 covers 12 residues. Trimming took 6 bases from V and 4 from J, leaving 10 bases between them. In germline, CDR1 is SNHLY, CDR2 FYNNEI. The CDR3 DNA sequence: TGTGCCAGCAGGGATGAGGGGTACGAGCAGTACTTC. Amino acids: CASRDEGYEQYF.

This chain uses TRBV20-1 with TRBJ2-5, with TRBD1 matching over 11 bases. The tail of the sequence fits TRBJ2-7 better, so the J call may be wrong. CDR1 DFQATT and CDR2 SNEGSKA come from the germline V gene (reference sequence). The CDR3 loop spans 22 amino acids. CDR3 loop: CSARDLGTPRTGGGPYSYEQYF. CDR3 in DNA: TGCAGTGCTAGAGATTTAGGAACCCCTAGGACAGGGGGCGGACCTTACTCCTACGAGCAGTACTTC.